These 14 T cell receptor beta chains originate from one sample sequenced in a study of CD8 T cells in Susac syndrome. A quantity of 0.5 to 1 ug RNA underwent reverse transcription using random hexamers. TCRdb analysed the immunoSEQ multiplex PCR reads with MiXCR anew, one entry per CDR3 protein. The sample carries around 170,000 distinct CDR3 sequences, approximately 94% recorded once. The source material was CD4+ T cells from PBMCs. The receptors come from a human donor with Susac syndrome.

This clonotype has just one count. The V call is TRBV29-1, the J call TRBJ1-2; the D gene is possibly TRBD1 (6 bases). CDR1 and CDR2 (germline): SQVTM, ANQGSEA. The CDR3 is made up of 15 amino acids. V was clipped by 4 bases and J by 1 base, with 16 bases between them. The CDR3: CSVVGATGDNYGYTF. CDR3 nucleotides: TGCAGCGTTGTCGGCGCGACAGGTGATAACTATGGCTACACCTTC.

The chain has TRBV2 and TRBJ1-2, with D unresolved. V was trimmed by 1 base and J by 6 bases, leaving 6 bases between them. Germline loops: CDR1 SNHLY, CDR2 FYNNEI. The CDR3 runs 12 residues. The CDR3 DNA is TGTGCCAGCAGTGAAGGGATAAATGGCTACACCTTC. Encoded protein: CASSEGINGYTF.

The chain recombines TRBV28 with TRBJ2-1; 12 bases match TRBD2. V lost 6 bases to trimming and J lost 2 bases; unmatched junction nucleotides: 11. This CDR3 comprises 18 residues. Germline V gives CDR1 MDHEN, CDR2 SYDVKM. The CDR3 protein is CASRALAGGLSAYNEQFF. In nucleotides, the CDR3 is TGTGCCAGCAGGGCTCTAGCGGGGGGGCTTTCAGCCTACAATGAGCAGTTCTTC.

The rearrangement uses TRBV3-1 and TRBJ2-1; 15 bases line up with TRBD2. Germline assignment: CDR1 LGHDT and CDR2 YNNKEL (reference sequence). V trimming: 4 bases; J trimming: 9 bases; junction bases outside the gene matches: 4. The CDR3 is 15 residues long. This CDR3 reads CASSPGLAGGPEQFF. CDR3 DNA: TGTGCCAGCAGCCCAGGACTAGCGGGGGGGCCTGAGCAGTTCTTC.

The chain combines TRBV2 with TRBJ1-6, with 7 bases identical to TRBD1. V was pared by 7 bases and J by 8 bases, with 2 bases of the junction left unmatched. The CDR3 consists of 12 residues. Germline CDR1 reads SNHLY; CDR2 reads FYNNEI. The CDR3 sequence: CASMTGHSPLHF. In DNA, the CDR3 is TGTGCCAGCATGACAGGGCATTCACCCCTCCACTTT. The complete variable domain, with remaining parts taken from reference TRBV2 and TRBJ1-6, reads EPEVTQTPSHQVTQMGQEVILRCVPISNHLYFYWYRQILGQKVEFLVSFYNNEISEKSEIFDDQFSVERPDGSNFTLKIRSTKLEDSAMYFCASMTGHSPLHFGNGTRLTVT.

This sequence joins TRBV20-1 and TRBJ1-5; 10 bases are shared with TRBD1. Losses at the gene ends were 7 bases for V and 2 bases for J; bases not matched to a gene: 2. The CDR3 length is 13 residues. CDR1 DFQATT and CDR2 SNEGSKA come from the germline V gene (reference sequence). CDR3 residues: CSVGTGGNQPQHF. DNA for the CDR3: TGCAGTGTCGGGACAGGGGGCAATCAGCCCCAGCATTTT.

The CDR3 DNA is TGTGCCAGCAGCCCGGAGTTACGCTCTGGAAACACCATATATTTT. Translation: CASSPELRSGNTIYF. The rearrangement uses TRBV5-4 and TRBJ1-3; no definite D call. The CDR3 contains 15 residues. V shed 4 bases and J shed 0 bases, with 11 bases lying between them. Germline CDR1 is SGHNT and CDR2 is YYREEE (reference sequence).

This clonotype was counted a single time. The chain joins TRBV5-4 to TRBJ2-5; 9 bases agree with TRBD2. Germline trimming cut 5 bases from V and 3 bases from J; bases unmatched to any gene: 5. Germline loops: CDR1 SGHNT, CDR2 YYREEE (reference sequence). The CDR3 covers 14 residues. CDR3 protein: CASRLRLAEETQYF. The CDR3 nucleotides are TGTGCCAGCAGGTTAAGACTAGCGGAAGAGACCCAGTACTTC.

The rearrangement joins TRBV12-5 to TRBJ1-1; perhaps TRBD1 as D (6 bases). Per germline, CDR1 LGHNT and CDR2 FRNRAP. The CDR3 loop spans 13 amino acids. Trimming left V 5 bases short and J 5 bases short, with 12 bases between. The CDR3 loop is CASGISRGTEAFF. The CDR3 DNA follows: TGTGCTAGTGGTATTTCCAGGGGAACTGAAGCTTTCTTT. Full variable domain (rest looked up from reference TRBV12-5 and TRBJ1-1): DARVTQTPRHKVTEMGQEVTMRCQPILGHNTVFWYRQTMMQGLELLAYFRNRAPLDDSGMPKDRFSAEMPDATLATLKIQPSEPRDSAVYFCASGISRGTEAFFGQGTRLTVV.

The CDR3 DNA follows: TGTGCCAGCAGCTTGGTGGGCAGGGGTGGACAAGAGACCCAGTACTTC. Encoded protein: CASSLVGRGGQETQYF. This chain joins TRBV5-6 and TRBJ2-5; TRBD1 is a possible D gene (6 bases). Trimming took off 0 bases at V and 2 bases at J, with 14 bases between the two ends. Germline values: CDR1 SGHDT, CDR2 YYEEEE. CDR3 size: 16 residues.

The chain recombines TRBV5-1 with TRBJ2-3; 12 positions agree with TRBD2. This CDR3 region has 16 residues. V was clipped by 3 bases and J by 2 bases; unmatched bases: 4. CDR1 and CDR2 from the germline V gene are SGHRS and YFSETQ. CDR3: CASSSLAGGLTDTQYF. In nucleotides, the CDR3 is TGCGCCAGCAGCTCCCTAGCGGGGGGGCTCACAGATACGCAGTATTTT.

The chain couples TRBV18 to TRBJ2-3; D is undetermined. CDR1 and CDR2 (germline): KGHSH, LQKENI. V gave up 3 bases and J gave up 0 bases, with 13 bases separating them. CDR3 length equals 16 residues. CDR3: CASSPNQPGSTDTQYF. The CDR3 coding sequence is TGTGCCAGCTCACCGAACCAGCCGGGCAGCACAGATACGCAGTATTTT.

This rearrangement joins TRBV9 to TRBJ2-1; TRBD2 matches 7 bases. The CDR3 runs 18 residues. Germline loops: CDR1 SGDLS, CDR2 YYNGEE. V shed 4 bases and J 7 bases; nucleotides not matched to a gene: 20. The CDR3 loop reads CASSPRTSPQPTSNEQFF. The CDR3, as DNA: TGTGCCAGCAGCCCCCGGACTAGTCCCCAACCGACTTCGAATGAGCAGTTCTTC. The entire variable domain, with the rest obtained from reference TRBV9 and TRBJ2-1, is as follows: DSGVTQTPKHLITATGQRVTLRCSPRSGDLSVYWYQQSLDQGLQFLIQYYNGEERAKGNILERFSAQQFPDLHSELNLSSLELGDSALYFCASSPRTSPQPTSNEQFFGPGTRLTVL.

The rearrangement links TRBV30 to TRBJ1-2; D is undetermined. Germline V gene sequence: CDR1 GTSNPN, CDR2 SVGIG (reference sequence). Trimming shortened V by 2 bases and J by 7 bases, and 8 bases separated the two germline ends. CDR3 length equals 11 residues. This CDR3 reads CAWSIAVGYTF. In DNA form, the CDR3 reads TGTGCCTGGAGTATTGCCGTTGGCTACACCTTC.